Below are 25 T cell receptor beta chains sequenced from a single sample in a study of T-cell memory formation after mild COVID-19. Using its own MiXCR run on the 5' RACE reads, TCRdb lists one record per CDR3 protein. The sample lists about 200,000 distinct CDR3 sequences; over 7.5% were seen once. The sequenced material came from PBMCs or a T cell subset sorted from them (not recorded which). The receptors derive from a man younger than 35 who had mild COVID-19 (a few samples of this study predate the infection). Cell type and time point are not known.

CDR3 nucleotide sequence: TGTGCCAGCAGCAGGGGGATGGAAGCTTTCTTT. Protein: CASSRGMEAFF. The rearrangement links TRBV21-1 to TRBJ1-1; TRBD1, as called in the table, went unchecked against the DNA. TRBV21-1 is assigned pseudogene status. CDR3 length: 11 amino acids.

This clonotype turned up a few times. The chain joins TRBV7-8 to TRBJ2-2; the D call may be TRBD1 or TRBD2 (5 bases each). The germline gives CDR1 SGHVS, CDR2 FQNEAQ. The CDR3 extends over 16 amino acids. The V and J ends lost 5 bases and 3 bases respectively, with 16 bases between them. The CDR3 spells CASSPRGGVDTGELFF. The CDR3 region has the DNA TGTGCCAGCAGCCCCCGGGGCGGAGTTGACACCGGGGAGCTGTTTTTT.

This clonotype was observed a handful of times. The chain recombines TRBV9 with TRBJ2-3, with TRBD2 matching over 11 bases. V shed 4 bases and J 3 bases; nucleotides not matched to a gene: 7. CDR1 and CDR2 (germline): SGDLS, YYNGEE. This CDR3 has 16 amino acids. Here the CDR3 DNA reads TGTGCCAGCAGCTCAACTAGCGGGGGACCTACAGATACGCAGTATTTT. Translation: CASSSTSGGPTDTQYF.

The V call is TRBV5-1, the J call TRBJ1-1, with TRBD1 matching 9 bases. The V gene's germline CDR1 is SGHRS and CDR2 YFSETQ. This CDR3 contains 14 residues. V lost 0 bases and J lost 7; bases outside the gene matches: 4. Here the CDR3 DNA reads TGCGCCAGCAGCTTGGTAGGACAGGGGCATGAAGCTTTCTTT. Its protein product is CASSLVGQGHEAFF. Looking up the rest from reference TRBV5-1 and TRBJ1-1 gives the full variable domain: KAGVTQTPRYLIKTRGQQVTLSCSPISGHRSVSWYQQTPGQGLQFLFEYFSETQRNKGNFPGRFSGRQFSNSRSEMNVSTLELGDSALYLCASSLVGQGHEAFFGQGTRLTVV.

This clonotype was counted between two and nine times. The chain carries TRBV12-3 or TRBV12-4 and TRBJ2-5; no definite D call. There are 15 residues in the CDR3. V lost 2 bases and J 7 bases, leaving 17 bases between the germline ends. The CDR3 reads CASSLMDPALGTQYF. The CDR3 DNA is TGTGCCAGCAGTTTAATGGACCCTGCTCTTGGGACCCAGTACTTC.

There are a few counts of this clonotype. V is TRBV27 and J is TRBJ1-5; TRBD1 matches 8 bases. The germline V gene has CDR1 MNHEY and CDR2 SMNVEV (reference sequence). V lost 8 bases, J lost 6 bases, and 9 bases stayed unmatched. CDR3 length: 14 residues. The CDR3 DNA sequence: TGTGCCAGCCGTCCCGGGACAGGATTTCAGCCCCAGCATTTT. Protein: CASRPGTGFQPQHF.

This clonotype was recorded a few times. The chain links TRBV4-2 to TRBJ2-2, with D tentatively TRBD2 (5 bases). Germline CDR1 is LGHNA and CDR2 is YNFKEQ. This CDR3 is built from 14 residues. The V and J ends lost 6 bases and 4 bases respectively, with 12 bases between them. The CDR3 DNA reads TGTGCCAGCAGGCAGTTACGGGGCACCGGGGAGCTGTTTTTT. This gives the protein CASRQLRGTGELFF.

The CDR3 loop reads CASSQTANTGELFF. The CDR3 nucleotides read TGCGCCAGCAGCCAGACAGCGAACACCGGGGAGCTGTTTTTT. The chain carries TRBV5-1 and TRBJ2-2; D is perhaps TRBD1 (5 bases). Germline CDR1 SGHRS, CDR2 YFSETQ. This CDR3 comprises 14 residues. V was clipped by 4 bases and J by 0 bases, with 7 bases between them.

This sequence joins TRBV5-4 and TRBJ2-1, with 9 bases fitting TRBD1. J gave up 9 bases and V 0 bases, and 10 bases lay outside the gene matches. There are 16 residues in the CDR3. The germline CDR1 and CDR2 sequences are SGHNT and YYREEE (reference sequence). The CDR3, as DNA: TGTGCCAGCAGCTTGGTTGGGACAGGGAGGGGAAGTGAGCAGTTCTTC. As protein: CASSLVGTGRGSEQFF.

V and J are TRBV20-1 and TRBJ2-3, with 12 bases fitting TRBD2. Germline assignment: CDR1 DFQATT and CDR2 SNEGSKA (reference sequence). There are 16 residues in the CDR3. Losses at the gene ends were 2 bases for V and 1 base for J; bases not matched to a gene: 4. The CDR3 sequence: CSARPSGGAGTDTQYF. The CDR3 nucleotides read TGCAGTGCTAGACCTAGCGGGGGGGCCGGCACAGATACGCAGTATTTT.

V is TRBV7-3 and J is TRBJ2-3; D not resolved. CDR3 size: 13 residues. Germline CDR1 is SGHTA and CDR2 is FQGTGA. Trimming stripped 4 bases from V and 5 bases from J, with 10 bases between. CDR3: CASSSTDVDTQYF. DNA for the CDR3: TGTGCCAGCAGCTCAACGGACGTAGATACGCAGTATTTT. The whole variable domain, filled in from reference TRBV7-3 and TRBJ2-3, reads GAGVSQTPSNKVTEKGKYVELRCDPISGHTALYWYRQSLGQGPEFLIYFQGTGAADDSGLPNDRFFAVRPEGSVSTLKIQRTERGDSAVYLCASSSTDVDTQYFGPGTRLTVL.

CDR3 DNA: TGTGCCAGCAGCCAAGATCGGGAAGCGGGCTCCTACGAGCAGTACTTC. Protein product: CASSQDREAGSYEQYF. The rearrangement joins TRBV3-1 to TRBJ2-7; D is possibly TRBD2 (6 bases). There are 16 residues in the CDR3. Germline lookup yields CDR1 LGHDT and CDR2 YNNKEL (reference sequence). V was pared by 0 bases and J by 0 bases, with 12 bases between.

This clonotype was seen a handful of times. The chain employs TRBV3-1 and TRBJ2-3; D is uncertain. Germline assignment: CDR1 LGHDT and CDR2 YNNKEL (reference sequence). This CDR3 contains 12 residues. V lost 3 bases and J lost 2, with 3 bases in between. The CDR3 spells CASSQNTDTQYF. The DNA for the CDR3 is TGTGCCAGCAGCCAGAACACAGATACGCAGTATTTT.

The chain combines TRBV13 with TRBJ1-6, with TRBD1 matching 7 bases. The CDR3 contains 18 residues. The V segment lost 5 bases and the J segment 0 bases; nucleotides outside the gene matches: 10. The V gene's germline CDR1 is PRHDT and CDR2 FYEKMQ (reference sequence). The chain's CDR3 is CASSLRTGVSSYNSPLHF. The CDR3 coding sequence is TGTGCCAGCAGCCTCCGGACAGGAGTCAGCTCCTATAATTCACCCCTCCACTTT.

This clonotype was seen a few times. The gene calls are TRBV5-1 and TRBJ2-1, with a tentative D call TRBD1 (6 bases). From germline, CDR1 is SGHRS and CDR2 YFSETQ. The CDR3 covers 16 residues. Trimming took 3 bases from V and 4 from J, leaving 17 bases between them. As DNA, the CDR3 is TGCGCCAGCAGCTCCGGACAGAACACCCGATACAATGAGCAGTTCTTC. Translating gives CASSSGQNTRYNEQFF.

This clonotype came up a few times. J is TRBJ2-2 and V is TRBV7-2; TRBD1 matches at 7 bases. Looked up from germline, CDR1 is SGHTA and CDR2 is FQGNSA. Losses at the gene ends were 5 bases for V and 3 bases for J; bases not matched to a gene: 9. The CDR3 length is 16 residues. DNA of the CDR3: TGTGCCAGCAGCCGGCGAACAGGGGTCTACACCGGGGAGCTGTTTTTT. It codes for CASSRRTGVYTGELFF.

The V gene is TRBV5-1, the J gene TRBJ1-2; the D gene is possibly TRBD1 (5 bases). Trimming took 4 bases from V and 2 from J, leaving 15 bases between them. CDR3 length equals 15 residues. In germline, CDR1 is SGHRS, CDR2 YFSETQ. The chain's CDR3 is CASSPGPGMNYGYTF. CDR3 in DNA: TGCGCCAGCAGCCCCGGGCCAGGGATGAACTATGGCTACACCTTC.

This chain uses TRBV7-2 with TRBJ1-5; maybe TRBD1 (5 bases). Germline CDR1 and CDR2: SGHTA and FQGNSA. The CDR3 contains 13 residues. Trimming took 2 bases from V and 7 from J, leaving 9 bases between them. CDR3 bases: TGTGCCAGCAGCTTAAAAGGGGAACAGCCCCAGCATTTT. It translates to CASSLKGEQPQHF.

V and J are TRBV20-1 and TRBJ2-3; perhaps TRBD1 as D (7 bases). Germline V CDR1 and CDR2: DFQATT, SNEGSKA (reference sequence). The CDR3 covers 15 residues. Trimming stripped 6 bases from V and 2 bases from J, with 18 bases between. CDR3 coding DNA: TGCAGTGCCAGGGACTGGGACAGAGTCACAGATACGCAGTATTTT. Translating gives CSARDWDRVTDTQYF.

The chain links TRBV3-1 to TRBJ2-1, with a weak D call TRBD2 (5 bases). The CDR3 consists of 11 residues. The V gene's germline CDR1 is LGHDT and CDR2 YNNKEL (reference sequence). The V end was cut by 4 bases, the J end by 9 bases, with 7 bases between. CDR3 bases: TGTGCCAGCAGCCGCGAGGGTGAGCAGTTCTTC. This sequence encodes CASSREGEQFF.

This clonotype was picked up many times. J is TRBJ2-3 and V is TRBV12-3 or TRBV12-4; D possibly corresponds to TRBD1 (6 bases). V was clipped by 5 bases and J by 2 bases, with 20 bases between them. The CDR3 contains 17 residues. CDR3 DNA sequence: TGTGCCAGCAGTGCCCCGGGTGGCAGGGGAGTCACAGATACGCAGTATTTT. Its protein is CASSAPGGRGVTDTQYF.

Many counts were recorded for this clonotype. V usage is TRBV4-2 and J usage is TRBJ2-7; the D is unclear. CDR1 and CDR2 (germline): LGHNA, YNFKEQ. Trimming left V 0 bases short and J 2 bases short, with 11 bases between. This CDR3 is built from 15 residues. The CDR3 loop reads CASSQDSQAAYEQYF. The CDR3 DNA is TGTGCCAGCAGCCAAGATAGCCAGGCCGCCTACGAGCAGTACTTC.

This clonotype was detected a few times. The rearrangement links TRBV12-3 or TRBV12-4 to TRBJ1-5; 9 bases agree with TRBD1. CDR3 length equals 14 residues. The V segment lost 7 bases and the J segment 5 bases; nucleotides outside the gene matches: 6. The CDR3 region is CASTGDREDQPQHF. CDR3 DNA sequence: TGTGCCAGCACCGGGGACAGGGAGGATCAGCCCCAGCATTTT.

This clonotype was recorded a few times. The chain links TRBV20-1 to TRBJ2-7, with D possibly being TRBD2 (6 bases). Germline V gene lookup returns CDR1 DFQATT and CDR2 SNEGSKA (reference sequence). V was pared by 6 bases and J by 0 bases, with 18 bases between. The CDR3 spans 15 residues. The CDR3 here is CSAVSTGLRSYEQYV. DNA for the CDR3: TGCAGTGCAGTATCTACGGGACTTCGCTCCTACGAGCAGTACGTC.

This clonotype was counted ten times or more. DNA of the CDR3: TGTGCCAGCAGCCACGCGCGGGGGGGCACAGATACGCAGTATTTT. Protein sequence: CASSHARGGTDTQYF. The chain is built from TRBV3-1 and TRBJ2-3, with TRBD2 matching 8 bases. CDR3 length: 15 amino acids. Trimming cost V 3 bases and J 1 base; bases outside gene matches: 3. Germline V CDR1 and CDR2: LGHDT, YNNKEL (reference sequence).